This entry concerns a single T cell receptor (beta chain). The sample is drawn from a study of blood T cells in healthy people across ages. Total RNA extracted from each sample amounted to at least 6 micrograms. A second PCR of roughly 7 to 11 cycles used a sample-barcoded 5' primer and a J-beta primer mix. Each CDR3 protein gets one entry after TCRdb re-called the 5' RACE reads with MiXCR. The sample holds around 1,000,000 distinct CDR3 sequences; 25% are singletons and the top ten take around 0.7%. The CDR3 runs to 12 residues. Germline CDR1 reads SEHNR; CDR2 reads FQNEAQ (reference sequence). These data are also associated with another study on T cells of mothers and their children. Per that paper: All RNA that had been extracted was used for cDNA synthesis at around 1.4 ug per 15 ul. Thymic selection molds TCR recombination output in a comparable way in related and unrelated pairs. Mother-child pairs who were related displayed a slightly higher overlap than unrelated pairs, a difference that was non-significant.

This chain connects TRBV7-9 to TRBJ2-5; 7 positions match TRBD2. The J call is doubtful: the DNA matches TRBJ2-1 better. This receptor was obtained from a girl between 2 and 10 years old in good health. The specimen was blood. CDR3 nucleotides: TGTGCCAGCTCAGCGGGATTGGGTGAGCAGTTCTTC. Translated: CASSAGLGEQFF.